The 18 T cell receptor beta chains reported below all come from one sample, sequenced in a study of graft-versus-host responses after intestinal transplantation. Repertoires were generated with immunoSEQ multiplex PCR, while TCRdb's copy carries only in-frame clones and drops some. The sample lists roughly 110,000 clones, approximately 90% occurring once. These receptors have no known antigen. Sample: unstimulated CD4+ T cells sorted from spleen or lymph node cells, taken before transplant. These receptors all come from a human donor who was the organ donor for an intestinal transplant.

The chain employs TRBV28 and TRBJ1-1; TRBD1 might be the D (5 bases). V was clipped by 8 bases and J by 4 bases, with 17 bases between them. The CDR3 has 14 amino acids. The germline gives CDR1 MDHEN, CDR2 SYDVKM. The CDR3 is CASAIAPGGTEAFF. CDR3 coding DNA: TGTGCCAGCGCCATCGCGCCGGGGGGCACTGAAGCTTTCTTT.

The chain joins TRBV4-2 to TRBJ2-7; 9 nucleotides align to TRBD2. This CDR3 contains 15 residues. J lost 3 bases, V lost 0 bases, and 3 bases had no gene match. CDR1 and CDR2 (germline): LGHNA, YNFKEQ. CDR3 in amino acids: CASSQELAGHYEQYF. The CDR3, as DNA: TGTGCCAGCAGCCAAGAGCTAGCGGGGCACTACGAGCAGTACTTC.

The chain recombines TRBV9 with TRBJ2-7; TRBD2 matches 7 bases. Germline CDR1 and CDR2: SGDLS and YYNGEE. The CDR3 is made up of 15 amino acids. After removal of 2 bases from V and 2 bases from J, the junction contained 7 bases not matched to a gene. CDR3 in DNA: TGTGCCAGCAGCGTGGGGGGGTCAAAACCCTACGAGCAGTACTTC. Protein product: CASSVGGSKPYEQYF.

The chain links TRBV6-1 to TRBJ2-7; TRBD2 might be the D (5 bases). CDR1 is MNHNS and CDR2 is SASEGT in the germline V gene. Trimming removed 4 bases at V and 3 bases at J, with 22 bases between. CDR3 size: 17 residues. CDR3 sequence reads: CASSAGLRTRISYEQYF. Written as DNA, the CDR3 is TGTGCCAGCAGTGCTGGTTTGCGGACTCGTATCAGCTACGAGCAGTACTTC.

The chain uses TRBV10-3 and TRBJ1-1; D is unclear. The CDR3 length is 13 residues. The germline V gene has CDR1 ENHRY and CDR2 SYGVKD. Trimming took 6 bases from V and 2 from J, leaving 10 bases between them. The CDR3 nucleotides read TGTGCCATCAGAGGCAGCTTAAACACTGAAGCTTTCTTT. Its protein is CAIRGSLNTEAFF.

DNA of the CDR3: TGTGCCAGCTCAGAAGGCAAGGGCTATGGCTACACCTTC. This translates into CASSEGKGYGYTF. The chain is built from TRBV18 and TRBJ1-2; D is ambiguous. Germline loops: CDR1 KGHSH, CDR2 LQKENI. This CDR3 is 13 amino acids long. V lost 5 bases to trimming and J lost 4 bases, with 11 bases between them.

This clone has only one observation. The rearrangement joins TRBV6-5 to TRBJ2-7; 7 bases match TRBD1. V trimming: 5 bases; J trimming: 3 bases; junction bases outside the gene matches: 7. Germline loops: CDR1 MNHEY, CDR2 SVGAGI. CDR3 length: 14 amino acids. CDR3 in amino acids: CASSAGTVYYEQYF. CDR3 bases: TGTGCCAGCAGTGCCGGGACAGTCTACTACGAGCAGTACTTC.

This sequence joins TRBV28 and TRBJ1-6; D gene uncertain. V was pared by 11 bases and J by 19 bases, with 30 bases between. This CDR3 has 14 residues. Germline assignment: CDR1 MDHEN and CDR2 SYDVKM. The CDR3 bases are TGTGCCTCCGGAGAGTTTAACCCCCAGCCGTATTTGCACTTT. It specifies CASGEFNPQPYLHF.

Only a few counts were recorded for this clone. The V call is TRBV5-4, the J call TRBJ1-1; D unresolved. Trimming pared 1 base from V and 1 base from J, leaving 14 bases between. This CDR3 is 16 amino acids long. Germline V gene sequence: CDR1 SGHNT, CDR2 YYREEE (reference sequence). CDR3 bases: TGTGCCAGCAGCTTGAATCCCGTGGAGTGGAACACTGAAGCTTTCTTT. Residues: CASSLNPVEWNTEAFF.

This chain joins TRBV4-1 and TRBJ2-2; D is uncertain. The V end was cut by 1 base, the J end by 2 bases, with 8 bases between. CDR3 length: 15 amino acids. CDR1 and CDR2 from the germline V gene are MGHRA and YSYEKL. CDR3 sequence (DNA): TGCGCCAGCAGCCAAGGGTACGGTAACACCGGGGAGCTGTTTTTT. Amino acid sequence: CASSQGYGNTGELFF.

The rearrangement uses TRBV29-1 and TRBJ1-2; no firm D call. V was cut by 2 bases and J by 7 bases, with 5 bases left in between. Germline V lookup: CDR1 SQVTM, CDR2 ANQGSEA. The CDR3 sequence is 10 residues long. The CDR3 protein is CSVELGGYTF. CDR3 nucleotide sequence: TGCAGCGTTGAATTGGGTGGCTACACCTTC.

The gene calls are TRBV18 and TRBJ2-7, with D perhaps TRBD1 or TRBD2 (6 bases each). This CDR3 contains 14 residues. The germline V and J ends were trimmed by 3 bases and 5 bases, with 14 bases remaining between them. The germline CDR1 and CDR2 sequences are KGHSH and LQKENI. The CDR3 here is CASSPPGAYDEQYF. In DNA form, the CDR3 reads TGTGCCAGCTCACCCCCGGGGGCATACGACGAGCAGTACTTC.

The J gene is TRBJ1-3, the V gene TRBV4-1; no firm D call. The V end was cut by 1 base, the J end by 3 bases, with 13 bases between. Looked up from germline, CDR1 is MGHRA and CDR2 is YSYEKL. The CDR3 length is 16 residues. In DNA form, the CDR3 reads TGCGCCAGCAGCCAAGTTAAAGGAGGGATTGGAAACACCATATATTTT. Its translation: CASSQVKGGIGNTIYF.

This clone was seen a single time. V usage is TRBV6-1 and J usage is TRBJ1-4; no firm D call. Trimming left V 5 bases short and J 7 bases short, with 17 bases between. Germline V gene data show CDR1 as MNHNS and CDR2 as SASEGT. This CDR3 has 15 amino acids. CDR3 in amino acids: CASSRQKGGGEKLFF. The CDR3 bases are TGTGCCAGCAGTAGACAAAAGGGAGGAGGTGAAAAACTGTTTTTT.

The rearrangement uses TRBV6-1 and TRBJ1-3; D remains ambiguous. Trimming cost V 6 bases and J 0 bases, with 12 bases left between them. Germline V lookup: CDR1 MNHNS, CDR2 SASEGT. This CDR3 is 15 amino acids long. The CDR3 spells CASSLDGLSGNTIYF. The CDR3 DNA reads TGTGCCAGCAGCCTGGACGGCCTCTCTGGAAACACCATATATTTT.

V and J are TRBV2 and TRBJ2-7; TRBD1 aligns across 8 bases. Germline V gives CDR1 SNHLY, CDR2 FYNNEI. V shed 7 bases, J shed 8 bases, and the junction held 13 bases outside the gene matches. The CDR3 is made up of 14 amino acids. CDR3 DNA sequence: TGTGCCAGCAAGACCGGGACAGGTGAATGGAAGCAGTACTTC. Its protein product is CASKTGTGEWKQYF.

The rearrangement links TRBV7-9 to TRBJ1-2; no reliable D call. The CDR3 is 12 residues long. Germline CDR1 and CDR2: SEHNR and FQNEAQ (reference sequence). V was trimmed by 4 bases and J by 8 bases, leaving 11 bases between them. DNA for the CDR3: TGTGCCAGCAGCTCCGGACGTGAAGGCTACACCTTC. Amino acids: CASSSGREGYTF.

The V gene is TRBV10-2, the J gene TRBJ1-6, with unresolved D. Per germline, CDR1 WSHSY and CDR2 SAAADI. V dropped 1 base and J dropped 10 bases, with 8 bases sitting between them. The CDR3 has 13 residues. The CDR3 loop is CASSELAESPLHF. The CDR3 region has the DNA TGCGCCAGCAGTGAGTTGGCAGAATCACCCCTCCACTTT.